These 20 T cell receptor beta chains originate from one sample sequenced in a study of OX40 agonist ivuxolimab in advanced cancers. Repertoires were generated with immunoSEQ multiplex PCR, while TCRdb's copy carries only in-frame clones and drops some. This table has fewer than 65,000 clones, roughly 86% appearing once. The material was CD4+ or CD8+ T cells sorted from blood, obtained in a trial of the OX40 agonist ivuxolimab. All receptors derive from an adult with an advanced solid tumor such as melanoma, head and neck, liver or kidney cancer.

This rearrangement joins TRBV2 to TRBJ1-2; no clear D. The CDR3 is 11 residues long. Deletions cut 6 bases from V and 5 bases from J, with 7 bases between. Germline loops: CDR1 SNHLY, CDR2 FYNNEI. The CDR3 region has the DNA TGTGCCAGCAGGTTACTGTATGGCTACACCTTC. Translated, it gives CASRLLYGYTF.

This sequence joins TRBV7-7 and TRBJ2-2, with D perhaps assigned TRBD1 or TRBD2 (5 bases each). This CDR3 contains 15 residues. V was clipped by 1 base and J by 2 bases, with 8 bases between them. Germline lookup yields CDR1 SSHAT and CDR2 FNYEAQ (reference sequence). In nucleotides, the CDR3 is TGTGCCAGCAGCTTAGGGGGGATCAACACCGGGGAGCTGTTTTTT. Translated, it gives CASSLGGINTGELFF.

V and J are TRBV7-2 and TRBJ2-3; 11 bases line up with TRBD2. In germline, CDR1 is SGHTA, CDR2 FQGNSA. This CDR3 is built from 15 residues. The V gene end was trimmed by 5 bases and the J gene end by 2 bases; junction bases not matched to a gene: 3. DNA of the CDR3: TGTGCCAGCAGCCAGACTAGCGGGAACACAGATACGCAGTATTTT. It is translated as CASSQTSGNTDTQYF.

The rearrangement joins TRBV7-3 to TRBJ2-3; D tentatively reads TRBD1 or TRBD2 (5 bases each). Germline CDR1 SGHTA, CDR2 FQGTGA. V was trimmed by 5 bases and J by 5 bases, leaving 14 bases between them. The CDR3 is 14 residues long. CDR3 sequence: CASSTGRPEDTQYF. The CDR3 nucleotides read TGTGCCAGCAGCACGGGACGACCGGAAGATACGCAGTATTTT. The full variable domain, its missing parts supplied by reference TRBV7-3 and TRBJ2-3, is GAGVSQTPSNKVTEKGKYVELRCDPISGHTALYWYRQSLGQGPEFLIYFQGTGAADDSGLPNDRFFAVRPEGSVSTLKIQRTERGDSAVYLCASSTGRPEDTQYFGPGTRLTVL.

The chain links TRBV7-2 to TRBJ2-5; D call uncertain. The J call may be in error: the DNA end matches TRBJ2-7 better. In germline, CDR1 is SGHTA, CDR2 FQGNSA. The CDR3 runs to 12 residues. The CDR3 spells CASSLDRAEQYF. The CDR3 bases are TGTGCCAGCAGCTTAGATCGCGCCGAGCAGTACTTC.

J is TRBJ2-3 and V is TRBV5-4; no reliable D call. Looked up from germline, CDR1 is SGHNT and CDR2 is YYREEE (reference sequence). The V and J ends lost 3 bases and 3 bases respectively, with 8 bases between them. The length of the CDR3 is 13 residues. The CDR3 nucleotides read TGTGCCAGCAGCTGGTTAGCAACAGATACGCAGTATTTT. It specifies CASSWLATDTQYF.

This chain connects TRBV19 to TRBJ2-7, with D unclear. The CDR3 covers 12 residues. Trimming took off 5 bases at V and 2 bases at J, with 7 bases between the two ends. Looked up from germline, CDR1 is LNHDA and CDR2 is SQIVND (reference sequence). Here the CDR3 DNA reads TGTGCCAGTAGTTCTCGGGCCTACGAGCAGTACTTC. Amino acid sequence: CASSSRAYEQYF.

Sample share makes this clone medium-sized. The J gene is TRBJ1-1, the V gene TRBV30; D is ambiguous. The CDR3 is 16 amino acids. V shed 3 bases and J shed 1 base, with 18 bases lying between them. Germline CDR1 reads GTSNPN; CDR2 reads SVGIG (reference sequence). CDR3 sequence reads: CAWSAPRAGWNTEAFF. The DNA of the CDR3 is TGTGCCTGGAGCGCCCCGCGGGCCGGTTGGAACACTGAAGCTTTCTTT.

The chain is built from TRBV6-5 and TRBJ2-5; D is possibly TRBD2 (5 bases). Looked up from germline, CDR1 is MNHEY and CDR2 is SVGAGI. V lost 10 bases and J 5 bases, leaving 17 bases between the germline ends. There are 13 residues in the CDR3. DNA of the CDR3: TGTGCCACCCTGAGGGAGCCTGGCGAGACCCAGTACTTC. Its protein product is CATLREPGETQYF.

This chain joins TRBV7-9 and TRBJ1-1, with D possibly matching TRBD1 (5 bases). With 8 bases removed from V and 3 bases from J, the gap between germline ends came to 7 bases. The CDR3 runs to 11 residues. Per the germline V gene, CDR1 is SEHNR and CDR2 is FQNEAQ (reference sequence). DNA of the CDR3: TGTGCCAGCGGGGGGTACACTGAAGCTTTCTTT. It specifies CASGGYTEAFF.

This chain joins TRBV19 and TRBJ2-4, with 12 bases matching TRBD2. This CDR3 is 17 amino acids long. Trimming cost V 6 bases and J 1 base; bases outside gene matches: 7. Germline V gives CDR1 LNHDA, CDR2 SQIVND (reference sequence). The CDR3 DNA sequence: TGTGCCAGTAGCACTCCTAGCGGGAGGGCCGCCAAAAACATTCAGTACTTC. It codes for CASSTPSGRAAKNIQYF.

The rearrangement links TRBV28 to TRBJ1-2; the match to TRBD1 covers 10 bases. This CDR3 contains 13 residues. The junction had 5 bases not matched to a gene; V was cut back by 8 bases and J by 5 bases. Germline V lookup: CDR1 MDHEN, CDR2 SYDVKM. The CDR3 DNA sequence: TGTGCCAGCTCCTCGGGACAGGGGTATGGCTACACCTTC. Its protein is CASSSGQGYGYTF.

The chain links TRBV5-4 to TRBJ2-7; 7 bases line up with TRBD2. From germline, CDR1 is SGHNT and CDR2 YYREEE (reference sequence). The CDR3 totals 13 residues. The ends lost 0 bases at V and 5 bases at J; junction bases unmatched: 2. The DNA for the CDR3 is TGTGCCAGCAGCTTGGGCGGGGGAAACGAGCAGTACTTC. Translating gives CASSLGGGNEQYF.

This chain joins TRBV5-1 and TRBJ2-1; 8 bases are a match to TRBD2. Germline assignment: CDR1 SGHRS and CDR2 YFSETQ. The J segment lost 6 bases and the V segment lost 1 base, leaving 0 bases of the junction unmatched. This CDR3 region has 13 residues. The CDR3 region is CASSLLAGNEQFF. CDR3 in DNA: TGCGCCAGCAGCTTGCTAGCGGGCAATGAGCAGTTCTTC. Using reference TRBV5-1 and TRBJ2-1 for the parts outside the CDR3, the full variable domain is KAGVTQTPRYLIKTRGQQVTLSCSPISGHRSVSWYQQTPGQGLQFLFEYFSETQRNKGNFPGRFSGRQFSNSRSEMNVSTLELGDSALYLCASSLLAGNEQFFGPGTRLTVL.

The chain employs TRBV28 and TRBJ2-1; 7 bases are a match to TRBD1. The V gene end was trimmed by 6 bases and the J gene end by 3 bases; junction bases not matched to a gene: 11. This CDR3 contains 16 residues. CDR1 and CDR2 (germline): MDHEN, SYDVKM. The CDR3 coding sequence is TGTGCCAGCAGGGGGGATTACAGGGGTAACTACAATGAGCAGTTCTTC. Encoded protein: CASRGDYRGNYNEQFF.

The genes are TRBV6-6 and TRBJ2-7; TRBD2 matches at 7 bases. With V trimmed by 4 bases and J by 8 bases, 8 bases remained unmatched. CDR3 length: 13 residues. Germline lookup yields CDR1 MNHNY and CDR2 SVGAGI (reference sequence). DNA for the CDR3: TGTGCCAGCAGTTCCCTCGGGGGGAGTCAGCAGTACTTC. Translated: CASSSLGGSQQYF.

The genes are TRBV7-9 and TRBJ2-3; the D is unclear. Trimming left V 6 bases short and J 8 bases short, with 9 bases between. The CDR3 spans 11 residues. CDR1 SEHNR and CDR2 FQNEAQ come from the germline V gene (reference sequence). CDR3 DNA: TGTGCCAGCAGTAAAGGGCTTACGCAGTATTTT. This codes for CASSKGLTQYF.

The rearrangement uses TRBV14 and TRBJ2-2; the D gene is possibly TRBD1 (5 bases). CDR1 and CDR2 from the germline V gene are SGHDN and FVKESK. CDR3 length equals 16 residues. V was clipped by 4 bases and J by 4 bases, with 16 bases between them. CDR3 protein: CASSRAGPLGTGELFF. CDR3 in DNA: TGTGCCAGCAGCCGAGCAGGGCCGTTGGGCACCGGGGAGCTGTTTTTT.

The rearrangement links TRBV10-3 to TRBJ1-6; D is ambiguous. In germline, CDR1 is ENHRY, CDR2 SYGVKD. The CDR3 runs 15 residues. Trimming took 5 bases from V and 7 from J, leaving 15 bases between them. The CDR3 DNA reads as TGTGCCATCAGTAGAAGCGGGAAGGAGAATTCACCCCTCCACTTT. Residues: CAISRSGKENSPLHF.

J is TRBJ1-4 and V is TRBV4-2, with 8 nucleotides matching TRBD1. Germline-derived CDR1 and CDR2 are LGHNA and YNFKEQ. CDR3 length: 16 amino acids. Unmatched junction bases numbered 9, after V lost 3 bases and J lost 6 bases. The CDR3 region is CASSQDQGAEDEKLFF. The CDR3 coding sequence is TGTGCCAGCAGCCAGGACCAGGGGGCGGAGGATGAAAAACTGTTTTTT.